The entry that follows covers one T cell receptor beta chain sequence. Primers included in the PCR were 60 Vbeta and 13 Jbeta primers. The data were produced by immunoSEQ multiplex PCR, yet TCRdb's version contains in-frame clones alone and is incomplete. The repertoire holds about 81,000 clones, with around 80% as singletons. This specimen belongs to a study of cytomegalovirus exposure and HLA in healthy donors. Sequenced: PBMCs. The receptor was isolated from a man over 45 in good health and CMV-seropositive.

The chain's CDR3 is CASTTGGSGNTIYF. CDR3 DNA sequence: TGTGCCAGCACCACTGGAGGCTCTGGAAACACCATATATTTT. The gene calls are TRBV9 and TRBJ1-3; D is unclear. V lost 6 bases to trimming and J lost 0 bases, with 10 bases between them. The CDR3 totals 14 residues. Germline V gives CDR1 SGDLS, CDR2 YYNGEE.